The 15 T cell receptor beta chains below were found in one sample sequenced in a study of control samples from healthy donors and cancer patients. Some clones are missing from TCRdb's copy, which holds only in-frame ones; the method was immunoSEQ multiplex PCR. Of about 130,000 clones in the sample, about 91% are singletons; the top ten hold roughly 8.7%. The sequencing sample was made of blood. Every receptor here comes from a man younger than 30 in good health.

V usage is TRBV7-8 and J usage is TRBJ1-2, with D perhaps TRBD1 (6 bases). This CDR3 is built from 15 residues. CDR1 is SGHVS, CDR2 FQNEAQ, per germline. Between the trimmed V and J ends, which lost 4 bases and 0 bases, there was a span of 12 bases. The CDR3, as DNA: TGTGCCAGCAGCTCCTGGACAGCTTCTAACTATGGCTACACCTTC. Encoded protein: CASSSWTASNYGYTF.

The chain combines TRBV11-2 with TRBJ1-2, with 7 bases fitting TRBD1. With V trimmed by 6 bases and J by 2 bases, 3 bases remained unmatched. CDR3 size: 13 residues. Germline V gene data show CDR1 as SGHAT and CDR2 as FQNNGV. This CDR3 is CASRPTGNYGYTF. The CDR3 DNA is TGTGCCAGCAGACCGACAGGGAACTATGGCTACACCTTC. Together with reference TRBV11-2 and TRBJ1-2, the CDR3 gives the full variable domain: EAGVAQSPRYKIIEKRQSVAFWCNPISGHATLYWYQQILGQGPKLLIQFQNNGVVDDSQLPKDRFSAERLKGVDSTLKIQPAKLEDSAVYLCASRPTGNYGYTFGSGTRLTVV.

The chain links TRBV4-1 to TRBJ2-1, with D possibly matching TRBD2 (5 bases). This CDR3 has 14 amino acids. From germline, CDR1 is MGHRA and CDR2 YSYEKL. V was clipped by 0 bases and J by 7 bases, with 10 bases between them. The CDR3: CASSQDWTGNEQFF. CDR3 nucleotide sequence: TGCGCCAGCAGCCAAGATTGGACGGGGAATGAGCAGTTCTTC.

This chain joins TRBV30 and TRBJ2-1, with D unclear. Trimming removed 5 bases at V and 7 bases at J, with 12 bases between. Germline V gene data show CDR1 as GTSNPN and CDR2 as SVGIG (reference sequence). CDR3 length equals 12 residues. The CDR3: CAWDKRANEQFF. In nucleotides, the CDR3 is TGTGCCTGGGATAAAAGGGCAAATGAGCAGTTCTTC.

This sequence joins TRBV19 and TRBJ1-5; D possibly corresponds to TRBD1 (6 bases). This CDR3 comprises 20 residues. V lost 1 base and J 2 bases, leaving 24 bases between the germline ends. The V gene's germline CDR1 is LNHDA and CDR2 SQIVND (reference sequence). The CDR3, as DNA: TGTGCCAGTAGTATAGGCGAGAAGGGGGGGCGAGGTGTTCGCAATCAGCCCCAGCATTTT. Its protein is CASSIGEKGGRGVRNQPQHF.

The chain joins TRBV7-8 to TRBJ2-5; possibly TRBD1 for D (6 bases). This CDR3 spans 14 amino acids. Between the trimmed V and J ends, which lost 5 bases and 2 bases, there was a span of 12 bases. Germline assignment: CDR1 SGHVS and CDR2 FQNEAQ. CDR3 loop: CASSLRTAQETQYF. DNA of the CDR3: TGTGCCAGCAGCCTAAGGACAGCGCAAGAGACCCAGTACTTC. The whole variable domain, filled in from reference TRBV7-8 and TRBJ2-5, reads GAGVSQSPRYKVAKRGQDVALRCDPISGHVSLFWYQQALGQGPEFLTYFQNEAQLDKSGLPSDRFFAERPEGSVSTLKIQRTQQEDSAVYLCASSLRTAQETQYFGPGTRLLVL.

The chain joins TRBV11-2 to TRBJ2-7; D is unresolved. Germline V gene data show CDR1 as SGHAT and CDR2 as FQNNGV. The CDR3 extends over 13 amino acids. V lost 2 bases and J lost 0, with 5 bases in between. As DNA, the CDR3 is TGTGCCAGCAGCTTACTGAGCTCCTACGAGCAGTACTTC. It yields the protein CASSLLSSYEQYF.

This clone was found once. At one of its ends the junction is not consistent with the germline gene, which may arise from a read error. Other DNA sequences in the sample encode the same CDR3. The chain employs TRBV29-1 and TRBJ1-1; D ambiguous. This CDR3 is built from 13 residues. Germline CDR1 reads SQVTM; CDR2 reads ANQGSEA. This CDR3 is CSADFTSYTEAFF. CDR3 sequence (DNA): TGCAGCGCCGACTTCACGAGCTACACTGAAGCTTTCTTC. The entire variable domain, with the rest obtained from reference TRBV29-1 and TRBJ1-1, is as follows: SAVISQKPSRDICQRGTSLTIQCQVDSQVTMMFWYRQQPGQSLTLIATANQGSEATYESGFVIDKFPISRPNLTFSTLTVSNMSPEDSSIYLCSADFTSYTEAFFGQGTRLTVV.

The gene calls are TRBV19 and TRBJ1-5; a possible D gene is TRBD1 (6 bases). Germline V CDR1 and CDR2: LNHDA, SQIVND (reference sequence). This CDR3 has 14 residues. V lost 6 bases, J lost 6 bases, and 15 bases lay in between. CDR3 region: CASSLGGISQPQHF. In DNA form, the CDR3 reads TGTGCCAGTAGCCTCGGGGGCATCAGTCAGCCCCAGCATTTT.

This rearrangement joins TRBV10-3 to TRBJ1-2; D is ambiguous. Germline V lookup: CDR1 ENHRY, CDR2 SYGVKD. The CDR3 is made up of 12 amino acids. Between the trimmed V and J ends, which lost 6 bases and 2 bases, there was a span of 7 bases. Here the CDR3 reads CAISDGNYGYTF. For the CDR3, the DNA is TGTGCCATCAGCGACGGGAACTATGGCTACACCTTC.

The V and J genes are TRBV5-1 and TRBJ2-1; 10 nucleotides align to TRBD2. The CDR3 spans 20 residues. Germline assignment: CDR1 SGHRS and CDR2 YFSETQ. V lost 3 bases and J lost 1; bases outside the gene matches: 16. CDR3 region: CASSSFPETLAGGSYNEQFF. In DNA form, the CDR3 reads TGCGCCAGCAGCTCTTTCCCCGAAACCTTAGCGGGGGGTTCCTACAATGAGCAGTTCTTC.

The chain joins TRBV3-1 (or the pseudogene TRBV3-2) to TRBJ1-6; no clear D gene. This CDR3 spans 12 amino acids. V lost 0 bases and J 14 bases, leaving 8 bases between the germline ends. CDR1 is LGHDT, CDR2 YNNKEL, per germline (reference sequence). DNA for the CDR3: TGTGCCAGCAGCCAAGATTCAGAGGCCCTCCACTTT. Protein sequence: CASSQDSEALHF.

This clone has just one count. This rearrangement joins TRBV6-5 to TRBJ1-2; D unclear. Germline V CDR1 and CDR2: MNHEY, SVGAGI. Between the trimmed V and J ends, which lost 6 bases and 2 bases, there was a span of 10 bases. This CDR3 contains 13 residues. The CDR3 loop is CASSRTANYGYTF. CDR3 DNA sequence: TGTGCCAGCAGCCGGACTGCGAACTATGGCTACACCTTC.

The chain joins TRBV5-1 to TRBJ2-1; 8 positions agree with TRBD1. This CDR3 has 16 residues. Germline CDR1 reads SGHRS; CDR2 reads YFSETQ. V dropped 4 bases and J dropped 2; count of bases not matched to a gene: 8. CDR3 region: CASSRGPGGTYNEQFF. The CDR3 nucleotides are TGCGCCAGCAGCAGAGGACCAGGGGGCACCTACAATGAGCAGTTCTTC. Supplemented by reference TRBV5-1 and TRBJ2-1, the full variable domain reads KAGVTQTPRYLIKTRGQQVTLSCSPISGHRSVSWYQQTPGQGLQFLFEYFSETQRNKGNFPGRFSGRQFSNSRSEMNVSTLELGDSALYLCASSRGPGGTYNEQFFGPGTRLTVL.

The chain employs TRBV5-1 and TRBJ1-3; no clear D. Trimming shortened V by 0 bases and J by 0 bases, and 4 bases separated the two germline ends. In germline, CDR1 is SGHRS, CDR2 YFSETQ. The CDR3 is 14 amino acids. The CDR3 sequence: CASSLDASGNTIYF. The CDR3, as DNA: TGCGCCAGCAGCTTGGATGCCTCTGGAAACACCATATATTTT.